This T cell receptor (beta chain) was sequenced during a study of human T cells and chemical hapten exposure. Turning to the study itself: Patch tests delivered 0.01% DPC to the upper back and were evaluated at 6 days. Mostly female patients had alopecia areata, totalis or universalis. Small discrepancies in pooled library volume mainly accounted for the varying TCR yields per sample. Study conclusions and caveats: Donors had alopecia, so their immune response may differ from healthy people's.

This CDR3 spans 14 amino acids. Germline V gives CDR1 LGHNA, CDR2 YNFKEQ. Trimming stripped 1 base from V and 5 bases from J, with 12 bases between. As for this clonotype: Its antigen is unknown.

Each CDR3 protein is one row after TCRdb ran MiXCR on the RACE reads. The data contain 180,000 or so distinct CDR3 sequences, around 25% of them singletons. This sample's time point: patch test 3, about 24 weeks after DPC sensitization. The treatment here: therapeutic diphenylcyclopropenone sensitization with weekly scalp DPC. The TCR originated in a middle-aged woman with alopecia areata. Some clones in this sample may be carry-over from other donors' samples. The sample here was whole blood, taken in connection with sensitization to the hapten diphenylcyclopropenone (DPC). The gene calls are TRBV4-2 and TRBJ2-7; tentatively, D is TRBD1 (5 bases). CDR3 loop: CASSQATPGHEQYF. The CDR3 coding sequence is TGTGCCAGCAGCCAAGCGACCCCAGGGCACGAGCAGTACTTC.